The 13 T cell receptor beta chains below all came from one sample that was sequenced in a study of HIV-infected children after antiretroviral therapy interruption. Treatment defined: PENTA 11 planned treatment interruption arm or continuous ART arm. Unique molecular identifiers were included in an RNA-based 3' RACE TCR library. TCRdb fed the 3' RACE reads into MiXCR, producing one record per CDR3 protein. The table records some 41,000 distinct CDR3 sequences, more than 6.5% of them present only once. Sequenced material: CD45RA+ CD4+ T cells from PBMCs, pooled from several time points, taken from a donor given antiretroviral therapy, either interrupted or continuous. Subset noted: naive CD4+ CD45RA+ CD45RO- T cells. These receptors were taken from a pool of human donors with HIV.

Many counts were recorded for this clonotype. The chain is built from TRBV7-2 and TRBJ2-5; 9 bases map to TRBD1. Germline V CDR1 and CDR2: SGHTA, FQGNSA. V shed 5 bases and J 6 bases; nucleotides not matched to a gene: 16. The CDR3 has 17 residues. The CDR3 loop is CASSPRIPDRGAQTQYF. The CDR3, as DNA: TGTGCCAGCAGCCCCCGAATACCGGACAGGGGTGCGCAGACCCAGTACTTC.

This clonotype was counted only a few times. The junction differs from germline at one of its ends, possibly a read error. The CDR3 nucleotides are TGTGCAAGCAGCTTTCCTGAGGGCTCCGACTACACCTTC. Its translation: CASSFPEGSDYTF. The gene calls are TRBV12-3 or TRBV12-4 and TRBJ1-2; D gene ambiguous. The CDR3 is 13 residues long.

This clonotype came up many times. The chain uses TRBV7-9 and TRBJ2-2; 10 bases agree with TRBD2. The germline V gene encodes CDR1 SEHNR and CDR2 FQNEAQ (reference sequence). The CDR3 length is 16 residues. Germline trimming cut 4 bases from V and 0 bases from J; bases unmatched to any gene: 2. For the CDR3, the DNA is TGTGCCAGCAGCTCTAGCGGGAGCCCGAACACCGGGGAGCTGTTTTTT. Protein product: CASSSSGSPNTGELFF.

This clonotype came up many times. This rearrangement joins TRBV18 to TRBJ2-5; unclear D gene. The V gene's germline CDR1 is KGHSH and CDR2 LQKENI. V dropped 3 bases and J dropped 5 bases, with 13 bases sitting between them. This CDR3 has 14 residues. In DNA form, the CDR3 reads TGTGCCAGCTCACCGCCGGTCGGCCTGGAGACCCAGTACTTC. It yields the protein CASSPPVGLETQYF. The full variable domain, rest sourced from reference TRBV18 and TRBJ2-5, is NAGVMQNPRHLVRRRGQEARLRCSPMKGHSHVYWYRQLPEEGLKFMVYLQKENIIDESGMPKERFSAEFPKEGPSILRIQQVVRGDSAAYFCASSPPVGLETQYFGPGTRLLVL.

This clonotype was recorded at least ten times. CDR3 in DNA: TGCAGCGTCACGGCCGGGACAGGTATCAATGAGCAGTTCTTC. It translates to CSVTAGTGINEQFF. V and J are TRBV29-1 and TRBJ2-1; 8 positions match TRBD1. J lost 6 bases, V lost 6 bases, and 10 bases had no gene match. The CDR3 is 14 residues long. Germline CDR1 is SQVTM and CDR2 is ANQGSEA.

This clonotype has a count of ten or more. The chain carries TRBV7-2 and TRBJ2-1; perhaps TRBD1 as D (6 bases). V lost 1 base and J lost 4, with 14 bases in between. CDR3 length equals 16 residues. Per germline, CDR1 SGHTA and CDR2 FQGNSA. Here the CDR3 reads CASSLEVRQGYNEQFF. CDR3 in DNA: TGTGCCAGCAGCTTAGAAGTACGCCAGGGGTACAATGAGCAGTTCTTC.

Only one count was recorded for this clonotype. Since the CDR3 does not end with the conserved phenylalanine or tryptophan, this likely comes from a read error. The genes are TRBV6-4 and TRBJ2-1, with TRBD2 matching over 11 bases. V shed 2 bases and J 6 bases; nucleotides not matched to a gene: 6. This CDR3 contains 16 residues. Germline assignment: CDR1 MRHNA and CDR2 SNTAGT. The chain's CDR3 is CASSDGLAGGVNEQFS. The CDR3 region has the DNA TGTGCCAGCAGTGACGGGTTAGCGGGAGGGGTCAATGAGCAGTTCTCC.

The CDR3 bases are TGTGCCTGGTTAAAGAGGGGGGGCACAGATACGCAGTATTTT. Its protein product is CAWLKRGGTDTQYF. The V and J genes are TRBV30 and TRBJ2-3; D might be TRBD1 or TRBD2, each matching 6 bases. The CDR3 sequence is 14 residues long. CDR1 is GTSNPN, CDR2 SVGIG, per germline (reference sequence). Trimming removed 5 bases from V and 1 base from J, with 13 bases in between.

The V and J genes are TRBV20-1 and TRBJ2-6, with 10 bases identical to TRBD2. With 5 bases clipped from V and 1 base from J, the junction kept 5 bases outside the gene matches. CDR3 length equals 16 residues. Looked up from germline, CDR1 is DFQATT and CDR2 is SNEGSKA (reference sequence). CDR3 sequence reads: CSAFLAGVSGANVLTF. Written as DNA, the CDR3 is TGCAGTGCTTTTCTAGCGGGAGTGTCTGGGGCCAACGTCCTGACTTTC.

This clonotype has just a few counts. This chain joins TRBV10-3 and TRBJ2-3; 12 nucleotides line up with TRBD2. This CDR3 region has 16 residues. Germline-derived CDR1 and CDR2 are ENHRY and SYGVKD. V lost 6 bases, J lost 0 bases, and 4 bases stayed unmatched. The CDR3 loop is CAISILAGGSTDTQYF. The CDR3 DNA sequence: TGTGCCATCAGCATTCTAGCGGGAGGGAGCACAGATACGCAGTATTTT.

This clonotype has ten or more counts. V usage is TRBV5-4 and J usage is TRBJ2-3; TRBD2 agrees at 8 bases. V lost 0 bases to trimming and J lost 5 bases; unmatched junction nucleotides: 11. The CDR3 spans 17 residues. Germline CDR1 is SGHNT and CDR2 is YYREEE (reference sequence). The CDR3 region is CASSLAGLAGLGDTQYF. CDR3 DNA: TGTGCCAGCAGCTTGGCAGGATTAGCGGGGCTGGGAGATACGCAGTATTTT.

The chain combines TRBV20-1 with TRBJ2-5; 14 bases align to TRBD2. The CDR3 consists of 16 residues. V shed 6 bases and J 4 bases; nucleotides not matched to a gene: 10. Germline V CDR1 and CDR2: DFQATT, SNEGSKA (reference sequence). CDR3 coding DNA: TGCAGTGCCCACGGGACTAGCGGGAGTATTGGAGAGACCCAGTACTTC. It translates to CSAHGTSGSIGETQYF.

Of note for this clonotype: The junction differs from germline at one of its ends, possibly a read error. The rearrangement uses TRBV6-4 and TRBJ2-2; no clear D. CDR3 length: 15 amino acids. The germline V gene has CDR1 MRHNA and CDR2 SNTAGT. The CDR3 here is CASSDWEANTGQLYF. CDR3 sequence (DNA): TGTGCCAGCAGTGACTGGGAAGCAAACACCGGGCAGCTCTACTTT.